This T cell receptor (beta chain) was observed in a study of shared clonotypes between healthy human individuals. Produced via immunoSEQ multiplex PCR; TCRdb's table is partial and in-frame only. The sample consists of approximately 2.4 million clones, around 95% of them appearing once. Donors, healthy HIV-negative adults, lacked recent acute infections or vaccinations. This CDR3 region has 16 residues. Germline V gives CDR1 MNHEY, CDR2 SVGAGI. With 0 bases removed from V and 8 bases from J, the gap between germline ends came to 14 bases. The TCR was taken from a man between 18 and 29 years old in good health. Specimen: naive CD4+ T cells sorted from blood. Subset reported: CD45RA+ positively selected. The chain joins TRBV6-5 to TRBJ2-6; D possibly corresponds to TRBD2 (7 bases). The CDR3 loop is CASSYSAGAGTNVLTF. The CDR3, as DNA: TGTGCCAGCAGTTACTCGGCGGGGGCAGGGACCAACGTCCTGACTTTC.